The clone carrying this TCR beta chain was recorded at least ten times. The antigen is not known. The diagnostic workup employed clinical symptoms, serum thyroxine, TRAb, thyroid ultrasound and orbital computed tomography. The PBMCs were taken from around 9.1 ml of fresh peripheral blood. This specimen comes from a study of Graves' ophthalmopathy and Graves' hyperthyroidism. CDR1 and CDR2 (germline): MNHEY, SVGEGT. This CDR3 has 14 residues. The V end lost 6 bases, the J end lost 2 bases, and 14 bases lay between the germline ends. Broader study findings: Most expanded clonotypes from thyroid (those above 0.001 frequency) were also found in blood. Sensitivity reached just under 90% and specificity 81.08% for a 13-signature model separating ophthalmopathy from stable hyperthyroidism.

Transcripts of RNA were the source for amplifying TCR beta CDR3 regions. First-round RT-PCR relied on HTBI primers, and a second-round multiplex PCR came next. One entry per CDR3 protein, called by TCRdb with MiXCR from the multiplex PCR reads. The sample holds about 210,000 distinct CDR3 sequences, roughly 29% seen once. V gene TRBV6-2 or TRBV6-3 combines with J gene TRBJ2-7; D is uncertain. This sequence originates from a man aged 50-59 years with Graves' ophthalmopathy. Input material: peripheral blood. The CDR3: CASSRYLETYEQYF. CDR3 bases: TGTGCCAGCAGCCGTTACCTTGAGACCTACGAGCAGTACTTC.